The present T cell receptor (beta chain) was sequenced within a study of T-cell memory formation after mild COVID-19. UMIs and sample barcodes were carried by the TCR alpha and TCR beta cDNA libraries that 5'RACE produced using constant-segment primers. MiXCR, applied by TCRdb to the 5' RACE reads, yields one record per CDR3 protein. The sample holds roughly 500,000 distinct CDR3 sequences, approximately 20% seen once. Study-wide findings and caveats: Later expanders leaned toward CD4+, whereas clones contracting from day 15 to 85 were balanced CD4/CD8.

Germline V lookup: CDR1 KGHDR, CDR2 SFDVKD. This CDR3 has 14 amino acids. V shed 4 bases and J shed 2 bases, with 11 bases lying between them. This clonotype occurred a few times. Its specificity is unknown. The origin of this receptor is an adult woman who had mild COVID-19 (a few samples of this study predate the infection). Cell type and time point are not known. The chain is built from TRBV24-1 and TRBJ2-7, with a tentative D call TRBD2 (6 bases). Sequenced: PBMCs or a T cell subset sorted from them (not recorded which). The CDR3 region is CATSDGGIPYEQYF. CDR3 sequence (DNA): TGTGCCACCAGTGACGGGGGAATTCCCTACGAGCAGTACTTC.